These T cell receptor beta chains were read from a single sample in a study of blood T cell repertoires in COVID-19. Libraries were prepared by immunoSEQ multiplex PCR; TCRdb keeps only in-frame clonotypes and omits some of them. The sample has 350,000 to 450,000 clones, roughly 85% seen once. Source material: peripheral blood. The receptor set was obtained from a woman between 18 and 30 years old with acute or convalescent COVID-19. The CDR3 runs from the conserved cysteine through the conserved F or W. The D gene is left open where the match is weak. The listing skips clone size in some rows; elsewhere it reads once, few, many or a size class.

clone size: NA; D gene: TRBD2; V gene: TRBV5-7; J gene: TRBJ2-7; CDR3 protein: CASRRTSGIYEQYF; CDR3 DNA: TGTGCCAGCAGACGGACTAGCGGGATCTACGAGCAGTACTTC
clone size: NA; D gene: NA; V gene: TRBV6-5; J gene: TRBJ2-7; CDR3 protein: CASSSNYEQYF; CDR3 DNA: TGTGCCAGCAGTTCTAACTACGAGCAGTACTTC
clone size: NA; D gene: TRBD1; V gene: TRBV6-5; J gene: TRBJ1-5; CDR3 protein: CASSTGAGQPQHF; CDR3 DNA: TGTGCCAGCAGCACAGGGGCAGGTCAGCCCCAGCATTTT
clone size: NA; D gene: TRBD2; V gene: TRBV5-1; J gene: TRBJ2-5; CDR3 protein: CASSSGLAGGETQYF; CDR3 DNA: TGCGCCAGCAGCTCGGGACTAGCGGGAGGAGAGACCCAGTACTTC
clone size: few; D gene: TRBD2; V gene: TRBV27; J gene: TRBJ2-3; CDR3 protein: CASSLSSGRTDTQYF; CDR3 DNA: TGTGCCAGCAGTTTATCTAGCGGGAGGACAGATACGCAGTATTTT
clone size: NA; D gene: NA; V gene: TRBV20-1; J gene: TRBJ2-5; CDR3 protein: CSARRQETQYF; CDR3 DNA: TGCAGTGCTAGGCGACAAGAGACCCAGTACTTC
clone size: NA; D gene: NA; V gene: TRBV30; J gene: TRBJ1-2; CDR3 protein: CAWTPDRSYGYTF; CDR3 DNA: TGTGCCTGGACACCCGACAGGTCCTATGGCTACACCTTC
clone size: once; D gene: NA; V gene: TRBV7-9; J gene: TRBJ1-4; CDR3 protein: CASSRGGDEKLFF; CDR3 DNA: TGTGCCAGCAGCCGCGGAGGGGATGAAAAACTGTTTTTT
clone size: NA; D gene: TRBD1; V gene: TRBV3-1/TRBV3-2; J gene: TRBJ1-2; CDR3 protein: CASSPTDRIGGYTF; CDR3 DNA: TGTGCCAGCAGCCCCACGGACAGGATCGGTGGCTACACCTTC
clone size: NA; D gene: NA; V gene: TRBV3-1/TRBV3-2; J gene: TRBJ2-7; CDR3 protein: CASSHGGYEQYF; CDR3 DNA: TGTGCCAGCAGCCATGGAGGCTACGAGCAGTACTTC
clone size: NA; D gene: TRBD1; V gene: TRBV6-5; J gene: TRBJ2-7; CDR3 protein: CASTRDRGLGEQYF; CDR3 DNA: TGTGCCAGCACCAGGGACAGGGGGCTGGGCGAGCAGTACTTC
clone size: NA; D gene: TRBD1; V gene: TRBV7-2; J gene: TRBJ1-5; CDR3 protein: CASSLQGVSNQPQHF; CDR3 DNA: TGTGCCAGCAGCCTACAGGGGGTAAGCAATCAGCCCCAGCATTTT
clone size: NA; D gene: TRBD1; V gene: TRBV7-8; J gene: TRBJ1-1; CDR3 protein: CATGTGANTEAFF; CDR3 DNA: TGTGCCACCGGGACAGGGGCGAACACTGAAGCTTTCTTT
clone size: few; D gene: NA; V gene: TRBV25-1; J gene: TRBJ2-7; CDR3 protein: CASSEGRVGNEQYF; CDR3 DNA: TGTGCCAGCAGTGAGGGCAGGGTGGGAAACGAGCAGTACTTC
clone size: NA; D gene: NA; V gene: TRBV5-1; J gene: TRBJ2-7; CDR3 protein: CASSLGPLVADSSYEQYF; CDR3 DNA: TGCGCCAGCAGCTTGGGCCCGTTGGTAGCGGATAGCTCCTACGAGCAGTACTTC
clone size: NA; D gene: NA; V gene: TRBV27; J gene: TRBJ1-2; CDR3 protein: CASSFRTPVLANYGYTF; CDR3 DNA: TGTGCCAGCAGTTTCCGGACACCAGTCCTCGCAAACTATGGCTACACCTTC
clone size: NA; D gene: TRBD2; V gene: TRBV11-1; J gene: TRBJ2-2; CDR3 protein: CASSSPAGGNTGELFF; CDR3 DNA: TGTGCCAGCAGCTCGCCAGCGGGAGGGAACACCGGGGAGCTGTTTTTT
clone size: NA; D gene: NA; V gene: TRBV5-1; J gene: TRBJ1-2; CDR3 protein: CASSPIPNYGYTF; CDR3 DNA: TGCGCCAGCAGCCCCATCCCAAACTATGGCTACACCTTC
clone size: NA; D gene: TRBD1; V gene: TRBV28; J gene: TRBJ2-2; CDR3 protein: CASSLWGQTTGELFF; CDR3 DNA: TGTGCCAGCAGTTTATGGGGACAGACCACCGGGGAGCTGTTTTTT
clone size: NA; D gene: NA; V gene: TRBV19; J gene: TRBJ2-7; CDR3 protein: CASRPPDMSYEQYF; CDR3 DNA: TGTGCCAGTAGGCCCCCAGATATGTCCTACGAGCAGTACTTC
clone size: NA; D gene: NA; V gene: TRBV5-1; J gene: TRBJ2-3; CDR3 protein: CASTPLGGDGDTQCF; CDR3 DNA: TGCGCCAGCACCCCACTGGGCGGGGATGGAGATACGCAGTGTTTT
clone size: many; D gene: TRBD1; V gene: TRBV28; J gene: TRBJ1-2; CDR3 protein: CASRRQGAVGGYTF; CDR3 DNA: TGTGCCAGCAGGAGACAGGGGGCAGTCGGTGGCTACACCTTC
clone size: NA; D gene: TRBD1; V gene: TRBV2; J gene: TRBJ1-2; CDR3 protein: CASPDRVFYGYTF; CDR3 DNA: TGTGCCAGCCCAGACAGGGTGTTCTATGGCTACACCTTC
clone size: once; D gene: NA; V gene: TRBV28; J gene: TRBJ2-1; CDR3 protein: CASSLLPRPYNEQFF; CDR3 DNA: TGTGCCAGCAGTTTATTGCCTAGACCCTACAATGAGCAGTTCTTC
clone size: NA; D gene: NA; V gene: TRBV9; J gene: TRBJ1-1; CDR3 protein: CASSKITGNTEAFF; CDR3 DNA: TGTGCCAGCAGCAAGATTACAGGGAACACTGAAGCTTTCTTT
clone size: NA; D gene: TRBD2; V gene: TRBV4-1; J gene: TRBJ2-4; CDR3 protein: CASSRGGLAGGPKNIQYF; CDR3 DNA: TGCGCCAGCAGCCGGGGAGGTCTAGCGGGAGGGCCCAAAAACATTCAGTACTTC
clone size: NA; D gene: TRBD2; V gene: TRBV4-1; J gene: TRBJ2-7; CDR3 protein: CASSQESLAGGYEQYF; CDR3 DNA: TGCGCCAGCAGCCAAGAGTCGCTGGCGGGGGGCTACGAGCAGTACTTC
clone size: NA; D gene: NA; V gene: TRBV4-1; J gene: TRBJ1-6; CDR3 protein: CASSQAGGSSYNSPLHF; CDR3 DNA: TGCGCCAGCAGCCAAGCCGGAGGCAGCTCCTATAATTCACCCCTCCACTTT
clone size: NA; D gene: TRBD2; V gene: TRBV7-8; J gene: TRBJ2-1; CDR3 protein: CASSLGGSGSYEQFF; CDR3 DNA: TGTGCCAGCAGCTTAGGTGGTAGCGGGAGCTATGAGCAGTTCTTC
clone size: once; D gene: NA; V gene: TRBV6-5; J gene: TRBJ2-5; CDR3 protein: CASRPEREFRETQYF; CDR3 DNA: TGTGCCAGCAGGCCCGAGAGAGAATTCAGGGAGACCCAGTACTTC
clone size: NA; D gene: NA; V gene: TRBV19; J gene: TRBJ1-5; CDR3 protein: CASSTQAGSDQPQHF; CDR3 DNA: TGTGCCAGTAGTACCCAAGCAGGATCGGATCAGCCCCAGCATTTT
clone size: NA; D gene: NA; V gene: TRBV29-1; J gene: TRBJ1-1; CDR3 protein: CSVVATEAFF; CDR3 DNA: TGCAGCGTTGTGGCCACTGAAGCTTTCTTT
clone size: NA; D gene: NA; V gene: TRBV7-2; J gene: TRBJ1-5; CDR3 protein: CASSLDAGTNQPQHF; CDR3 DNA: TGTGCCAGCAGCTTAGATGCAGGGACTAATCAGCCCCAGCATTTT
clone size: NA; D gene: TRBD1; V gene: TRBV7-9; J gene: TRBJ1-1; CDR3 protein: CASSLTGGLDTEAFF; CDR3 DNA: TGTGCCAGCAGCTTGACAGGGGGTCTGGACACTGAAGCTTTCTTT
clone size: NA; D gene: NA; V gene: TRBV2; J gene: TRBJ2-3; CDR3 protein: CASSWGPQYF; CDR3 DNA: TGTGCCAGCAGTTGGGGGCCCCAGTATTTT
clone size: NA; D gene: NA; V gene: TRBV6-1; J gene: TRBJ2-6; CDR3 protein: CASSEFWETHSSGANVLTF; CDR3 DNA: TGTGCCAGCAGTGAGTTTTGGGAGACTCATAGCTCTGGGGCCAACGTCCTGACTTTC
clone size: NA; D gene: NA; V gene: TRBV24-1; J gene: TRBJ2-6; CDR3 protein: CATSDHSRVLTF; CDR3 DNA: TGTGCCACCAGTGATCACAGTCGCGTCCTGACTTTC
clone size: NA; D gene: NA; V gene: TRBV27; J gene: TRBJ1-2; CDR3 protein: CASSLSRGPGYTF; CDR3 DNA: TGTGCCAGCAGTTTATCCAGGGGTCCAGGCTACACCTTC
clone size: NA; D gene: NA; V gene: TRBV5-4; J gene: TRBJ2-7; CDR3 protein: CASSFLGGVGEQYF; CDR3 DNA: TGTGCCAGCAGTTTTTTAGGTGGAGTTGGCGAGCAGTACTTC
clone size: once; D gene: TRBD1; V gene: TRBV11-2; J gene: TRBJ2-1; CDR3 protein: CASSLDREEQFF; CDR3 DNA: TGTGCCAGCAGCTTGGACAGGGAGGAGCAGTTCTTC
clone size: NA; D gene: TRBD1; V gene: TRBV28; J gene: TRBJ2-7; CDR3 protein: CASSNTGGNSYEQYF; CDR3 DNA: TGTGCCAGCAGCAACACAGGGGGCAACTCCTACGAGCAGTACTTC
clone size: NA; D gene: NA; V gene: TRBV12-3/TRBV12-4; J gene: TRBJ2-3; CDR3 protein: CASSLFGGADKYF; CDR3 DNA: TGTGCCAGCAGTTTATTTGGCGGGGCGGACAAGTATTTT
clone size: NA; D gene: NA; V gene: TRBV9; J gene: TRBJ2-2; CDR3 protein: CASSRAGELFF; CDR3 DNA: TGTGCCAGCAGCCGCGCCGGGGAGCTGTTTTTT
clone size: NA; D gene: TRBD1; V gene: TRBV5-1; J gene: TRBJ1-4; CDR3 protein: CASSPTGFNEKLFF; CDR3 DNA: TGCGCCAGCAGCCCGACAGGGTTTAATGAAAAACTGTTTTTT